The sequence of this T cell receptor (beta chain) was determined in a study of cytomegalovirus exposure and HLA in healthy donors (TCRdb year 2017). Regarding the study in general: An earlier analysis of a few hundred of the donors reported approximately 280 Gb of sequence data and 117 million unique TCR beta sequences obtained from around 180 million T cells. About 320 gigabases of sequencing data and 78 million or so unique TCR sequences were included in an early release covering roughly 600 HLA-typed donors. Of the 350 to 450 genotyped donors, roughly 80% fell in the genetic ancestry cluster associated with self-reported Caucasian donors. The study aimed to test whether signatures of past pathogen exposure could be identified by cataloging public T cell receptors. The study used immunosequencing to profile the T cell repertoires of several hundred subjects and linked those repertoires to cytomegalovirus serostatus. Along with the roughly 710-subject first cohort, a separate validation cohort of over a hundred different subjects was used. To predict cytomegalovirus infection status, the study brought together high-throughput TCR immunosequencing, statistical association of individual TCRs with disease status, and machine learning. A later analysis re-analyzed previously published TCR beta repertoires from roughly 690 donors and added high-resolution HLA genotyping to study TCR occurrence patterns. Rather than using new phenotypic data, the later analysis identified candidate immune exposures from TCR beta sequences and from how often those sequences occurred across donors. An earlier analysis of 500 to 650 of the donors applied high-throughput TCR beta sequencing to assess whether each TCR beta V gene segment acted as functional or pseudogenic. Donor age, sex, ethnicity and CMV serostatus were compiled alongside the repertoire data. Genome-wide SNP genotypes for about 55% of the roughly 670 donors were used in a later genetic analysis, which treated that subset as a discovery cohort. Every discovery cohort repertoire had been produced on one sequencing platform. HLA typing included class I and class II loci at four-digit resolution. Typing coverage differed by locus: A, B, C, DRB1 and DQB1 were typed in roughly 629-630 donors, DQA1 in about 510, DPA1 in 600 to 610, and DPB1 in just under 490. Because of strong linkage in the cohort, four to six DR-DQ haplotypes were treated as single units for association and clustering. Across around 400 genotyped donors of the cohort, an average of roughly 200,000 unique TCR beta nucleotide sequences per donor were sequenced, and roughly 18% of those sequences were non-productive.

Beyond this particular receptor, the publication reports: Specific HLA alleles were associated with about 17,000 TCR beta sequences at a false discovery rate of 0.05 in a later analysis. Because counts were too low, about 18 rarely observed V segments, including chromosome 9 orphons, were excluded from the earlier analysis of several hundred of the donors. A later analysis reported that several top co-occurrence clusters appeared linked to parvovirus B19, influenza, CMV and Epstein-Barr virus. For the cohort, immune exposure information was limited to CMV serostatus. In the study, approximately 150 TCR beta chains were listed as associated with cytomegalovirus. The classifier was reported to diagnose cytomegalovirus status with high specificity and sensitivity in both the original cohort and the validation cohort. In a later analysis, TCR association rates were found to vary across HLA loci, with the most associated TCRs seen for DRB1 alleles and the fewest for HLA-C alleles. Broadly in line with IMGT annotations, most TCR beta V segments showed up in productive rearrangements about 87% or about 30% of the time in an earlier analysis of a few hundred of the donors. A later analysis found that HLA-associated TCR beta chains were more clonally expanded and had lower generation probabilities than equally common non-associated chains. Because HLA typing was unavailable for some donors at each locus, only the typed subset was used in association tests. In a later genetic analysis, fewer N-insertions in productive TCRs were reported among donors in an Asian-associated ancestry cluster than the 666-donor mean. In vitro tests confirmed that a few of the cytomegalovirus-associated TCR beta chains recognize cytomegalovirus antigens. Correlated functional status among segregating V segments might reflect linkage disequilibrium, but an unknown experimental factor could not be ruled out. A group of highly shared sequence variants was considered likely to be a technical artifact of the sequencing pipeline. The 87-base-pair reads could not distinguish some IMGT-functional V segments, including TRBV6-2 and TRBV6-3, so those segments were excluded. This cohort had only TCR beta chains sequenced, and the lack of alpha or paired-chain data limited which features could be detected. According to a later analysis, most CMV-associated TCR beta chains appeared to be HLA-restricted, and the HLA associations seemed to be driven largely by CMV exposure. Presence/absence analyses assumed roughly uniform sequencing depth across donors, an assumption that may not hold. A later genetic analysis associated a missense DCLRE1C variant with V-gene and J-gene trimming of TCR beta chains, and an independent cohort replicated the association. A further reported finding was that TCR beta sequences accurately predicted the HLA-A and HLA-B alleles for most subjects in the first cohort. When HLA alleles, especially DR and DQ, strongly co-occurred, TCR associations were difficult to assign to individual alleles. The authors suggested that the approach could potentially be generalized to other disease states and immunological phenotypes. While some public TCRs were present in many individuals, most TCR sequences turned up only very rarely across donors.

Counted from cysteine to phenylalanine, this CDR3 has 12 amino acids. The sequence is cut down to CDR3 DNA, 36 bases in frame from base 1. The junction shows trimming of 2 bases on V and 7 bases on J, and the gene matches do not reach 2 bases of it. CDR1 SQVTM and CDR2 ANQGSEA are derived from the germline V gene. The cohort comprised approximately 700 healthy bone marrow donors. At the time of sampling, every cohort member was nominally healthy, though immune exposures that went unrecorded were likely present. The donor was CMV seropositive and belonged to the group of 250 to 350 seropositive cohort members. A peripheral blood sample was collected from each donor, and TCR beta sequencing was performed on peripheral blood mononuclear cells. The Qiagen DNeasy Blood Extraction Kit was used to extract genomic DNA from the blood cell samples. Receptor amplification or capture employed the immunoSEQ multiplex PCR assay. The multiplex PCR relied on a mix of 60 forward primers for TCR Vbeta segments and 13 reverse primers for TCR Jbeta segments. The CDR3 region of rearranged TCR beta genes was amplified from genomic DNA with a multiplex PCR assay. Amplified TCR beta libraries were sequenced as 87-base-pair reads on the Illumina HiSeq System. In the original analysis: A later analysis counted approximately 74 million unique TCR beta chains across the 550 to 700 repertoires, and roughly 11 million of these chains were shared by at least two donors. A nearest-neighbor algorithm error-corrected the raw reads and collapsed the reads into unique sequences, merging closely related sequences to remove PCR and sequencing errors. CDR3 sequences were aligned to IMGT reference sequences to assign V, D and J gene segments. For a sequence to be retained, a match of at least six nucleotides to both a V gene segment and a J gene segment was required. A rearrangement counted as productive if the CDR3 had no stop codons and remained in frame with V and J, and every other rearrangement counted as non-productive. CDR3 was defined according to IMGT convention as the region running from the second conserved V-encoded cysteine to the conserved J-encoded phenylalanine. Sequences without an unambiguous match to a single V gene segment were excluded from the earlier analysis of 500 to 700 of the donors. An earlier analysis of 587 of the donors called V segments functional above 56.7% productive rearrangements and segregating when the between-donor standard deviation exceeded 5%. A statistical classification framework was built for diagnosing cytomegalovirus status from the catalog of TCR beta chain sequences. A later analysis assigned V and J genes by comparing TCR nucleotide sequences with IMGT/GENE-DB human TR gene sequences. A later analysis assigned CDR3 sequences and most-parsimonious VDJ recombination scenarios with the TCRdist pipeline. In a later analysis, every TCR beta chain was defined by the combination of its CDR3 amino acid sequence and its V-gene family, and reads without a unique V-gene family were dropped. A later analysis removed 500 to 600 highly shared, low-generation-probability nucleotide sequences to deal with suspected cross-contamination and a sequencing artifact. A later analysis calculated a clonal expansion index for each public chain from normalized within-repertoire ranks of inferred template counts. Generation probabilities in a later analysis came from a VDJ recombination model fitted to out-of-frame rearrangements, and those results were checked against IGoR. A later analysis scored TCR-TCR, TCR-HLA and TCR-CMV co-occurrence with hypergeometric tests, applying a repertoire-size bias correction to TCR pairs. False discovery rates were estimated in a later analysis by permuting HLA or CMV assignments 20 times. In a later analysis, co-occurring TCRs were grouped using DBSCAN, and TCRdist sequence similarity was added for clustering within HLA-allele-positive subsets. Co-occurrence clustering excluded repertoires with fewer than 30,000 or more than 120,000 public chains, plus five with anomalous nucleotide sharing. TCRdb stores this immuneACCESS table with in-frame sequences only. Part of the clones is absent; in the studies checked, under half of the shortfall reflects unresolved V genes, and no reason is known for the rest. V and J calls plus clone size are reproduced from that table; the DNA served to infer D and trimming. Recorded for this sample are about 130,000 clones; 77% of them occurred a single time. The top ten clones comprise 4.2% of the sample.

A word on this clone: No antigen is known for it. Base qualities are not at hand, and no much larger clone is one base apart.

The sample comprised PBMCs. This TCR was sampled from a male donor in good health and CMV-seropositive. The rearrangement joined TRBV29-1 to TRBJ2-1, and 7 bases in between align with TRBD2. In nucleotide form, the sequence is TGCAGCGTTGAATGGGGAGGGAATGAGCAGTTCTTC. Translation gives CSVEWGGNEQFF.